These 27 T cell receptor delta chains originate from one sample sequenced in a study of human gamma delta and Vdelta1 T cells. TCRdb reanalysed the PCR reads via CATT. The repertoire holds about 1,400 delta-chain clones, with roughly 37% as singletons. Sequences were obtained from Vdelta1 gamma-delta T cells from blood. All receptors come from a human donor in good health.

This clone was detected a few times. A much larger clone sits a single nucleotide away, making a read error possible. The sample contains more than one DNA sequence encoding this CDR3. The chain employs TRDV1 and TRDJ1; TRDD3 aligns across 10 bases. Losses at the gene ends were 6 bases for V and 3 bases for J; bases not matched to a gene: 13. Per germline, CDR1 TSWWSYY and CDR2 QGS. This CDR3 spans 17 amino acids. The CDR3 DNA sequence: TGTGCTCTTGGAAATCTGGGTACTGGGGGATTGGCCGATAAACTCATCTTT. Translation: CALGNLGTGGLADKLIF.

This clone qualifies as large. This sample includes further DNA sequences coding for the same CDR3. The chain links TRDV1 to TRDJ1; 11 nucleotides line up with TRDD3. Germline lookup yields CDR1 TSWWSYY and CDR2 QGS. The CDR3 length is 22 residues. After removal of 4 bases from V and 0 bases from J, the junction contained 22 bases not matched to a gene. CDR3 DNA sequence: TGTGCTCTTGGGGTCCAATTCTTCCTCACTGGGGGATATGGACCGTACACCGATAAACTCATCTTT. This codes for CALGVQFFLTGGYGPYTDKLIF.

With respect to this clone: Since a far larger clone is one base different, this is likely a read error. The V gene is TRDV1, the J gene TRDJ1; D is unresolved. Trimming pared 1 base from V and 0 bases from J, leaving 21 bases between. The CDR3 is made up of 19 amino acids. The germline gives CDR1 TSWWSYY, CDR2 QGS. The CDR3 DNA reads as TGTGCTCTTGGGGAACGGCTAAAAGGCTCTACATCGGACACCGATAAACTCATCTTT. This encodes CALGERLKGSTSDTDKLIF.

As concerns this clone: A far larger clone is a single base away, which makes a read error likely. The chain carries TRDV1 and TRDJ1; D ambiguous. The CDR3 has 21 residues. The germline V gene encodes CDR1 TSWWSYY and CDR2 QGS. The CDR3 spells CALGELPPTRTGLGYTDKRIF. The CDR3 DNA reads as TGTGCTCTTGGGGAACTCCCACCGACTAGGACCGGTCTAGGGTACACCGATAAACGCATCTTT.

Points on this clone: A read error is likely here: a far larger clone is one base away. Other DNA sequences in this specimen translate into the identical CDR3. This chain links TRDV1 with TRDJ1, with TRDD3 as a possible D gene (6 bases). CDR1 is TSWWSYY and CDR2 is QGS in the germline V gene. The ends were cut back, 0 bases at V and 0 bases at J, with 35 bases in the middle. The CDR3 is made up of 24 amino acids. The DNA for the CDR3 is TGTGCTCTTGGGGAACTAGTGGGCCTACCCTATTGGGGGGTACATAAGGGGCACACCGATAAACTCATCTTT. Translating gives CALGELVGLPYWGVHKGHTDKLIF.

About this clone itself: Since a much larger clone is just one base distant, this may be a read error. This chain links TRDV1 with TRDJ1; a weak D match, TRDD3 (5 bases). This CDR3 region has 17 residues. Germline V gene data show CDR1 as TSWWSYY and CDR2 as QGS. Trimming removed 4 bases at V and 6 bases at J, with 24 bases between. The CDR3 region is CALGARYWTLGANKLIF. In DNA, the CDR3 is TGTGCTCTTGGGGCCCGCTACTGGACCCTTGGTGCCAATAAACTCATCTTT.

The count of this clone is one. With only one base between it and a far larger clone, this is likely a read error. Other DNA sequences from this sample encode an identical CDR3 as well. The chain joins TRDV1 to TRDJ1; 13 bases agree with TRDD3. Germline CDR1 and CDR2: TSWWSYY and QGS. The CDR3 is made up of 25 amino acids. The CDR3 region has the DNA TGTGCTCTTGGGGCTCAAAGGAGTTCCTATCGTACTGGGGGATACGCGCTGGGCCCTCCCGATAAACTTATCTTT. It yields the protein CALGAQRSSYRTGGYALGPPDKLIF.

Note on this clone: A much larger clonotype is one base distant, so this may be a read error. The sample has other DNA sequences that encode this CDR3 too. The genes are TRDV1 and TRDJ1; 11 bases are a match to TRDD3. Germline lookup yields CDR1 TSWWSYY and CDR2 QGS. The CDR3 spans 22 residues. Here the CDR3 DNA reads TGTGCTCTTGGAGAACTGAAACTTGGGGGATACGGACTTGGGGGGTACACCGATAAACTCATCTTT. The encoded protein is CALGELKLGGYGLGGYTDKLIF.

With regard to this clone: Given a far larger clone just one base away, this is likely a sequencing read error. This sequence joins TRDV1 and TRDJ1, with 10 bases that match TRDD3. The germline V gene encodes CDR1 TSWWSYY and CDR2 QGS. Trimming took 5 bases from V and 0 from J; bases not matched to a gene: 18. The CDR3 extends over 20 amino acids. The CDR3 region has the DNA TGTGCTCTTGGGAACTCCTATCGCATACTGGGGGATCCGTACACCGATAAACTCATCTTT. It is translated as CALGNSYRILGDPYTDKLIF.

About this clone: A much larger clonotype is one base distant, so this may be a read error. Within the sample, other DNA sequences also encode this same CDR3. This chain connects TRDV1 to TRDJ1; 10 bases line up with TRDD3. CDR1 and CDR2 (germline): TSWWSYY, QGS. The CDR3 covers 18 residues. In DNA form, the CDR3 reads TGTGCGCTTGGGAACAGGGGGGGATACGGGGTCTACACCGATAAACTCATCTTT. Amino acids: CALGNRGGYGVYTDKLIF.

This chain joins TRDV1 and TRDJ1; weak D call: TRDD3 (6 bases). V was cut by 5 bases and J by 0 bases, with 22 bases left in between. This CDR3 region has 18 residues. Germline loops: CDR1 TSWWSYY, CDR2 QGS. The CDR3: CALGYLVFTWGYTDKLIF. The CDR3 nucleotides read TGTGCTCTTGGGTACCTCGTATTTACGTGGGGGTACACCGATAAACTCATCTTT.

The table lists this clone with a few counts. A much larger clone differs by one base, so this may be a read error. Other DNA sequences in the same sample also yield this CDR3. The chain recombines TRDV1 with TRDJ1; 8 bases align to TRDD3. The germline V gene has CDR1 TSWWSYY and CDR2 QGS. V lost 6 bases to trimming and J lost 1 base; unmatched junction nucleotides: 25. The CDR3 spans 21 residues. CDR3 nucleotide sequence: TGTGCTCTTGGAAGACTCTCCTCCCGTGAGGGGGGGGATATAACCACCGATAAACTCATCTTT. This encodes CALGRLSSREGGDITTDKLIF.

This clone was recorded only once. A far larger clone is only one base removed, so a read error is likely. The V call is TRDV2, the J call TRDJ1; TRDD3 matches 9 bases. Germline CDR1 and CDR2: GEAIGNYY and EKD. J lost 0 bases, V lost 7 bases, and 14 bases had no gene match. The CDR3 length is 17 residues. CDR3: CACDLGDHGLYTDKLIF. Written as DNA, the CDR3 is TGTGCCTGCGACCTGGGGGATCATGGCCTATACACCGATAAACTCATCTTT.

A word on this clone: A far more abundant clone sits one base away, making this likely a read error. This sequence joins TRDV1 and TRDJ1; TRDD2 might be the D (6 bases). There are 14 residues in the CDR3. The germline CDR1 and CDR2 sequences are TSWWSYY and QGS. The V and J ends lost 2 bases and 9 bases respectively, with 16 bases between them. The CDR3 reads CALGESYLENELIF. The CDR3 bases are TGTGCTCTTGGGGAATCCTACCTCGAAAACGAACTCATCTTT.

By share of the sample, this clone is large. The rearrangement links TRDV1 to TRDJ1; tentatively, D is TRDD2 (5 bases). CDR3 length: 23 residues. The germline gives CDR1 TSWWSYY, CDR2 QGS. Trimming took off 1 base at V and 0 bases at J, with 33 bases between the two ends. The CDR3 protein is CALGERAYGQQTFPTLYTDKLIF. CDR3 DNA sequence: TGTGCTCTTGGGGAACGGGCCTACGGTCAGCAAACCTTTCCAACCCTGTACACCGATAAACTCATCTTT.

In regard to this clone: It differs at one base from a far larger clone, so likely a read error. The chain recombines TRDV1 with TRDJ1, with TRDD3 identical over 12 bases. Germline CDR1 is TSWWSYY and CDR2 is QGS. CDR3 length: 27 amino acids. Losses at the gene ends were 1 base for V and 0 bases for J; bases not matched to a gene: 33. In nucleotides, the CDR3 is TGTGCTCTTGGGGAACCGGAACGGTACAAGTGGAGTACTGGGGGATACTTGGATAAATCGTACACCGATAAACTCATCTTT. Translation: CALGEPERYKWSTGGYLDKSYTDKLIF.

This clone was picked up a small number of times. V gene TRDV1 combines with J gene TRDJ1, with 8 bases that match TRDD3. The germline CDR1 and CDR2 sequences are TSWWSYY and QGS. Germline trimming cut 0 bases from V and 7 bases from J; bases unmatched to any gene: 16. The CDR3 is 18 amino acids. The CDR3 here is CALGELSPLTGGSGKLIF. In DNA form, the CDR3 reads TGTGCTCTTGGGGAACTTAGTCCTCTAACTGGGGGGAGCGGTAAACTCATCTTT.

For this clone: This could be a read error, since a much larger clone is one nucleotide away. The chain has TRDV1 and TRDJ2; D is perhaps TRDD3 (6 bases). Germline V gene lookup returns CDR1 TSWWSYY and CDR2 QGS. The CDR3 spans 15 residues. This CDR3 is CALGEFRGRAARLFF. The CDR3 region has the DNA TGTGCTCTTGGGGAATTTAGGGGGAGGGCAGCACGACTCTTCTTT.

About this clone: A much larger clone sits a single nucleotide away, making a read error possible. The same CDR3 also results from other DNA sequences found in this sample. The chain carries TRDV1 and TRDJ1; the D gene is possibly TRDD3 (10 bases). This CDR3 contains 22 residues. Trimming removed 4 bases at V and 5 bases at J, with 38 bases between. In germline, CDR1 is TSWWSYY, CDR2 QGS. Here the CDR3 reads CALGVTAFLRRGVTGGSDKLIF. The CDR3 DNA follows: TGTGCTCTTGGGGTCACGGCCTTCCTACGTCGAGGGGTCACTGGGGGATCAGATAAACTCATCTTT.

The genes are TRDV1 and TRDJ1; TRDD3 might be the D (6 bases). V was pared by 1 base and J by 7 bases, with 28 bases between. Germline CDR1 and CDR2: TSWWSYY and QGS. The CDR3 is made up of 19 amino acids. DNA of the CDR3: TGTGCTCTTGGGGAACCCACATCGGGGATCCCACCAGGGGACCCTAAACTCATCTTT. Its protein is CALGEPTSGIPPGDPKLIF.

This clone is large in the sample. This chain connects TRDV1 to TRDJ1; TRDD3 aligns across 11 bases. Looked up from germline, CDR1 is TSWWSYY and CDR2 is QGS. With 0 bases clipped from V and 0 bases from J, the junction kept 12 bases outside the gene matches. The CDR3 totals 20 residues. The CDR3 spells CALGELRLSGGYSYTDKLIF. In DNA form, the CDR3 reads TGTGCTCTTGGGGAACTGAGACTTTCTGGGGGATACTCGTACACCGATAAACTCATCTTT.

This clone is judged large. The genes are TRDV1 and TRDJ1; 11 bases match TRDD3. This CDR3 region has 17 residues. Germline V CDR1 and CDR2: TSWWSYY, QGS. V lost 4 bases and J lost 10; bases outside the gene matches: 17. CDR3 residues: CALGVHLPQLGDKGLIF. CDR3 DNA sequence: TGTGCTCTTGGGGTCCACCTTCCCCAACTGGGGGATAAGGGACTCATCTTT.

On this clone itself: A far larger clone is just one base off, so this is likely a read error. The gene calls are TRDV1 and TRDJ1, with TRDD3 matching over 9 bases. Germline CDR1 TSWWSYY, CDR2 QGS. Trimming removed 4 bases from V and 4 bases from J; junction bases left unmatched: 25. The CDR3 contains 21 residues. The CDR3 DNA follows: TGTGCTCTTGGGGCCCCAGCCTTCCCGAGTGGGGGATATACCTACAACGATAAACTCATCTTT. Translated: CALGAPAFPSGGYTYNDKLIF.

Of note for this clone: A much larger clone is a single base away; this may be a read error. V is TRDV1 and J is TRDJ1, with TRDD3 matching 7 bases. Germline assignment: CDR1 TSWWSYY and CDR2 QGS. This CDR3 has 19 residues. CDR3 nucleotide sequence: TGTGCTCTTGGGGAACTACCCCCGTACTGGGGATCGGGAACCGATGAACTCATCTTT. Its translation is CALGELPPYWGSGTDELIF.

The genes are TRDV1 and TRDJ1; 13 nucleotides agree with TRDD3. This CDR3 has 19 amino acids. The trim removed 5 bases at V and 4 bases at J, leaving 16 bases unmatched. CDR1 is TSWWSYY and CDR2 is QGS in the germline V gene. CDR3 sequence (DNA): TGTGCTCTTGGGCCAGAACCACTTTTACTGGGGGATACGTGCGATAAACTCATCTTT. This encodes CALGPEPLLLGDTCDKLIF.

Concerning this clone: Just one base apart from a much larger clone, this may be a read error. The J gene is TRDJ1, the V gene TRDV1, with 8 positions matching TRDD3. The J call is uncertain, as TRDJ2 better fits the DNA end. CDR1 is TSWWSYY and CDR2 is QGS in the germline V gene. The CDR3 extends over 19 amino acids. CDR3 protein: CALDPPQGTQYWGVDKLFF. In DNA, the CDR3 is TGTGCTCTTGATCCGCCCCAGGGGACCCAGTACTGGGGGGTCGATAAACTCTTCTTT.

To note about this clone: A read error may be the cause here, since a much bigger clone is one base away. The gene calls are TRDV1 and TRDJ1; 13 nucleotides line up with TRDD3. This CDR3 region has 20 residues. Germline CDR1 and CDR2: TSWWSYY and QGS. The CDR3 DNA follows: TGTGCTCTTAGGGAACAGACCGACTGGGGGATACGCAAGTACACCGATAAACTCATCTTT. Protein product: CALREQTDWGIRKYTDKLIF.